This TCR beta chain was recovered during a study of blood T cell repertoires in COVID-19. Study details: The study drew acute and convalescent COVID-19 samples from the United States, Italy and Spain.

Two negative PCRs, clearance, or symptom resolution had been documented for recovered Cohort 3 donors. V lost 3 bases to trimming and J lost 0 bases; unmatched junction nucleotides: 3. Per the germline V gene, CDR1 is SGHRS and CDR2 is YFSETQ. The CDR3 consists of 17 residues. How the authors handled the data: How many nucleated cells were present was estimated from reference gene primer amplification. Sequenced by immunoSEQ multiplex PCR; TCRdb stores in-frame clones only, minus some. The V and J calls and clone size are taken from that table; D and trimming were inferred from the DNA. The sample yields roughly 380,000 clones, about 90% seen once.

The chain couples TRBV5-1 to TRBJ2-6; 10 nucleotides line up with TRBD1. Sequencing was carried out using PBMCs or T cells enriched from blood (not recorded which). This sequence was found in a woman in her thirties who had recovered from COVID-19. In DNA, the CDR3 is TGCGCCAGCAGCTACGGGACAGGGGTCTCTGGGGCCAACGTCCTGACTTTC. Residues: CASSYGTGVSGANVLTF.